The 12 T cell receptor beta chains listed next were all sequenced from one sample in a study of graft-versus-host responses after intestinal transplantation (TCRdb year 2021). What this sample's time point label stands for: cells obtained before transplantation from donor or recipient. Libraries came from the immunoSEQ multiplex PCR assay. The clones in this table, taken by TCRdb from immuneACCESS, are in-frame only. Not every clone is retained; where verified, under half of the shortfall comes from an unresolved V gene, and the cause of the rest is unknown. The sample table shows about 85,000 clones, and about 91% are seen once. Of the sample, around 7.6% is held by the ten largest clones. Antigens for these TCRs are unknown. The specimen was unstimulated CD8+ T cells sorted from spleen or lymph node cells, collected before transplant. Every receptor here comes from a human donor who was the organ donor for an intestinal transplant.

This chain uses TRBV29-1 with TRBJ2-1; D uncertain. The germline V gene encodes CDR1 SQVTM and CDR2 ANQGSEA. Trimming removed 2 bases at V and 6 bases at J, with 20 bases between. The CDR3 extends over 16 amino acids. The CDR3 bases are TGCAGCGTTGAATCTATCGCCCCTCTCCCCGGCAATGAGCAGTTCTTC. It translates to CSVESIAPLPGNEQFF.

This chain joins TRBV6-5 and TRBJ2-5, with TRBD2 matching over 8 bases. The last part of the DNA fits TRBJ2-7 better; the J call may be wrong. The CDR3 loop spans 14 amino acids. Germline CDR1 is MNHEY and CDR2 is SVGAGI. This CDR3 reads CASSQAGAPYEQYF. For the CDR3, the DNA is TGTGCCAGCAGCCAAGCGGGGGCCCCTTACGAGCAGTACTTC.

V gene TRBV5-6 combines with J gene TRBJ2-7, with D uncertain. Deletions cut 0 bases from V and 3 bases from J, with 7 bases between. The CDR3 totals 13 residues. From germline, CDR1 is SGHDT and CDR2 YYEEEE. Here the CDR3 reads CASSLGVSYEQYF. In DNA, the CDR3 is TGTGCCAGCAGCTTGGGTGTCAGCTACGAGCAGTACTTC.

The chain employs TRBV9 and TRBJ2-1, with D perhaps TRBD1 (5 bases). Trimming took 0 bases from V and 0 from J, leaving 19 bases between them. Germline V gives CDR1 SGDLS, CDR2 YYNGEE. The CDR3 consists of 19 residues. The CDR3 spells CASSVEPHTTGTSYNEQFF. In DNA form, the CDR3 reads TGTGCCAGCAGCGTAGAACCCCATACAACAGGAACCTCCTACAATGAGCAGTTCTTC.

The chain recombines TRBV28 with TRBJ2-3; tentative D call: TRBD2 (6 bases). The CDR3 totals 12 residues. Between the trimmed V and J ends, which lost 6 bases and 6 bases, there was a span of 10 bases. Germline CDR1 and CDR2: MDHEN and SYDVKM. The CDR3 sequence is CASSLSGDTQYF. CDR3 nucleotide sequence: TGTGCCAGCAGCCTTAGCGGCGATACGCAGTATTTT.

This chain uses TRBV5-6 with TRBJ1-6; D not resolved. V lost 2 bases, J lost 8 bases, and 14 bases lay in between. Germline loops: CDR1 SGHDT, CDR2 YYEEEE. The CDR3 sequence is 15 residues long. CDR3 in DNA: TGTGCCAGCAGCTTAAAAGCCGACCGAGATTCACCCCTCCACTTT. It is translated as CASSLKADRDSPLHF.

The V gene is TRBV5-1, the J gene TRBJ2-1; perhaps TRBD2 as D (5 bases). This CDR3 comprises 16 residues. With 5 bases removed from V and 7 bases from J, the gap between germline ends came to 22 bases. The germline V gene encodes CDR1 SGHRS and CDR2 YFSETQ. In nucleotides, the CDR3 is TGCGCCAGCAGTTGGTTAGAGGGCTTGGAACGGAATGAGCAGTTCTTC. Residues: CASSWLEGLERNEQFF.

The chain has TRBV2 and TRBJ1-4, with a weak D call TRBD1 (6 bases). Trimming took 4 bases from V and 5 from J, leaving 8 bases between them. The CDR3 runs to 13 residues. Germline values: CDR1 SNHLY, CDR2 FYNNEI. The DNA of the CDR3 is TGTGCCAGCAGTGGGACAGAGAATGAAAAACTGTTTTTT. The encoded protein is CASSGTENEKLFF.

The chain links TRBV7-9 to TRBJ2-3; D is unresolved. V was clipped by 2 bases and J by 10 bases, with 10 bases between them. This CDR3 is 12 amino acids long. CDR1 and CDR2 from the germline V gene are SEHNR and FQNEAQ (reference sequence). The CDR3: CASSLFAQAQYF. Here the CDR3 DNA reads TGTGCCAGCAGCTTATTCGCTCAAGCGCAGTATTTT.

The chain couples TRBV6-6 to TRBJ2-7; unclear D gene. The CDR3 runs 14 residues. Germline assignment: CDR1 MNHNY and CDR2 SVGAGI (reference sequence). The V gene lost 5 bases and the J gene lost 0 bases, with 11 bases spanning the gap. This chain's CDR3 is CASSTDLGSYEQYF. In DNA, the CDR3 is TGTGCCAGCAGTACAGACTTAGGCTCCTACGAGCAGTACTTC.

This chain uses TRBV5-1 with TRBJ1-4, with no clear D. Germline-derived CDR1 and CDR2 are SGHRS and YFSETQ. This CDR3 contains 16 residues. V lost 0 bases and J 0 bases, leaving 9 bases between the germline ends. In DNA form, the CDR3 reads TGCGCCAGCAGCTTGGCCGGGGTTGCAACTAATGAAAAACTGTTTTTT. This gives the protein CASSLAGVATNEKLFF.

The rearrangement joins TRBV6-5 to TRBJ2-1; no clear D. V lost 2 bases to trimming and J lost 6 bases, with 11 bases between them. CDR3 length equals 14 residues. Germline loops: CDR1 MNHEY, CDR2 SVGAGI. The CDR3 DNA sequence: TGTGCCAGCAGTTACGAGGACCCCCCCAATGAGCAGTTCTTC. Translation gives CASSYEDPPNEQFF.